This T cell receptor beta chain comes out of a study of T cell responses to AZD1222 COVID-19 vaccine. Using immunoSEQ multiplex PCR, the repertoire was profiled, and TCRdb retains in-frame clones only, with some absent. The top ten clones hold roughly 4.9% of a sample with roughly 30,000 clones, about four fifths of them seen once. As regards this clone: The same CDR3 also results from other DNA sequences found in this sample.

The TCR sequence derives from an adult who received the AZD1222 COVID-19 vaccine. The specimen comprised peripheral blood, sampled 28 days after the second AZD1222 dose.

CDR3: CASSPGQGTTEAFF. The CDR3 DNA sequence: TGCGCCAGCAGCCCCGGACAGGGCACCACTGAAGCTTTCTTT. The rearrangement joins TRBV4-1 to TRBJ1-1, with 8 bases identical to TRBD1. The CDR3 is 14 amino acids. V shed 4 bases, J shed 4 bases, and the junction held 5 bases outside the gene matches. CDR1 MGHRA and CDR2 YSYEKL come from the germline V gene.